The 10 T cell receptor beta chains below come from one sample, sequenced in a study of T cells after yellow fever vaccination. TCRdb independently ran MiXCR on the 5' RACE reads; one entry per CDR3 protein. This table has roughly 340,000 distinct CDR3 sequences, approximately 3.9% appearing once. Here the sequenced sample was PBMCs, taken 5 days after the yellow fever booster vaccination. The receptors originated from a man aged 18-30 years who received the YFV17D yellow fever vaccine.

This clonotype was observed many times. The chain has TRBV4-2 and TRBJ2-1, with no clear D. In germline, CDR1 is LGHNA, CDR2 YNFKEQ. The CDR3 runs 12 residues. V shed 0 bases and J shed 14 bases, with 11 bases lying between them. DNA for the CDR3: TGTGCCAGCAGCCAAGAGGGGATAGAGGAGTTCTTC. It is translated as CASSQEGIEEFF.

The sample holds a few counts of this clonotype. The chain couples TRBV12-3 or TRBV12-4 to TRBJ2-3; no clear D gene. V shed 6 bases and J shed 4 bases, with 8 bases lying between them. This CDR3 comprises 12 residues. CDR3 in amino acids: CASRQMADTQYF. CDR3 bases: TGTGCCAGCAGGCAGATGGCAGATACGCAGTATTTT.

This clonotype showed up many times. This rearrangement joins TRBV5-1 to TRBJ2-1, with a weak D call TRBD1 (6 bases). CDR1 is SGHRS and CDR2 is YFSETQ in the germline V gene. The V gene lost 5 bases and the J gene lost 2 bases, with 14 bases spanning the gap. The CDR3 sequence is 15 residues long. The CDR3 protein is CASRSGQTPYNEQFF. The DNA for the CDR3 is TGCGCCAGCAGGTCCGGACAGACTCCCTACAATGAGCAGTTCTTC.

This clonotype was observed at least ten times. The chain joins TRBV5-1 to TRBJ2-7, with D perhaps matching TRBD2 (5 bases). Trimming took off 4 bases at V and 0 bases at J, with 11 bases between the two ends. The CDR3 spans 14 residues. Germline assignment: CDR1 SGHRS and CDR2 YFSETQ. The CDR3 loop is CASSLLAGSYEQYV. CDR3 sequence (DNA): TGCGCCAGCAGCCTCCTTGCGGGCTCCTACGAGCAGTACGTC.

This clonotype was counted only a few times. The chain links TRBV4-2 to TRBJ2-1; no reliable D call. Trimming removed 4 bases from V and 7 bases from J, with 11 bases in between. Germline values: CDR1 LGHNA, CDR2 YNFKEQ. There are 13 residues in the CDR3. The CDR3 bases are TGTGCCAGCAGCCGATGGATCTCTAATGAGCAGTTCTTC. Its protein product is CASSRWISNEQFF.

Many counts were recorded for this clonotype. At one end, the junction sequence differs from germline, possibly due to a read error. V is TRBV5-1 and J is TRBJ1-2; possible D gene TRBD1, 5 bases. Germline V gene data show CDR1 as SGHRS and CDR2 as YFSETQ. CDR3 size: 14 residues. The CDR3 loop is CASSLDRGSYGYTF. The CDR3 region has the DNA TGTGCCAGCAGCTTAGATCGGGGGAGCTATGGCTACACCTTC.

This clonotype was counted many times. The chain uses TRBV3-1 and TRBJ1-1; no clear D gene. Germline V gene data show CDR1 as LGHDT and CDR2 as YNNKEL (reference sequence). This CDR3 has 14 residues. V dropped 3 bases and J dropped 2 bases, with 10 bases sitting between them. The DNA of the CDR3 is TGTGCCAGCAGCCAGAACGGAGTAAACACTGAAGCTTTCTTT. It encodes CASSQNGVNTEAFF.

This clonotype came up many times. This chain links TRBV28 with TRBJ2-7, with 7 bases fitting TRBD2. The CDR3 runs to 12 residues. The germline gives CDR1 MDHEN, CDR2 SYDVKM. With V trimmed by 8 bases and J by 3 bases, 4 bases remained unmatched. The CDR3 bases are TGTGCCAGCTCGGGGGGAGTCTACGAGCAGTACGTC. Protein: CASSGGVYEQYV.

The chain employs TRBV7-2 and TRBJ1-2; 10 bases map to TRBD1. V lost 4 bases, J lost 1 base, and 6 bases stayed unmatched. Germline values: CDR1 SGHTA, CDR2 FQGNSA. The CDR3 has 16 residues. The DNA for the CDR3 is TGTGCCAGCAGCTGGGGACAGGGGACCGTTAACTATGGCTACACCTTC. Translated, it gives CASSWGQGTVNYGYTF.

This clonotype was seen a handful of times. This chain connects TRBV12-3 or TRBV12-4 to TRBJ2-7, with D possibly TRBD1 on 6 matching bases. This CDR3 contains 15 residues. V was shortened by 8 bases and J by 0 bases, with 17 bases between the two germline ends. CDR3 DNA: TGTGCCAGCGGACCGGGACAATCAAGCTCCTACGAGCAGTACTTC. Protein product: CASGPGQSSSYEQYF.